This T cell receptor (beta chain) came from a study of patients and donors after allogeneic stem cell transplantation. Germline assignment: CDR1 MNHEY and CDR2 SMNVEV (reference sequence). The CDR3 has 15 amino acids. V lost 4 bases and J lost 5, with 15 bases in between. In its sample, this clonotype was seen many times. TCRdb independently ran MiXCR on the RT-PCR reads; one entry per CDR3 protein. The sample lists 200,000 to 250,000 distinct CDR3 sequences; roughly 14% were seen once. The specimen sequenced was blood, either unsorted or a sorted T cell fraction (not recorded which). The chain has TRBV27 and TRBJ2-1, with D tentatively TRBD2 (5 bases). This TCR came from a human donor who was either an allogeneic HSCT recipient or a stem cell or donor lymphocyte infusion donor (not recorded which). It is not recorded whose cells these are; they may come from a transplant donor. CDR3: CASSSLRTYNNEQFF. DNA of the CDR3: TGTGCCAGCAGTTCCCTCAGGACTTACAACAATGAGCAGTTCTTC.